This T cell receptor beta chain was found in a study of OX40 agonist ivuxolimab in advanced cancers. For the study at large: Previous treatment with anti-PD-1, anti-PD-L1 or anti-CTLA-4 therapy was allowed; 35% to 50% had received some. Whole-study results and caveats: Clonal expansion by week 6 occurred in CD4+ and CD8+ blood T cells (at 0.1 to 3.0 mg/kg). Researchers did not establish what antigens the expanded peripheral T cells target.

At baseline, cycle 4 day 1, and cycle 7 day 1, blood was sampled. For this clone: Its specificity is not known.

The assay was immunoSEQ multiplex PCR, and TCRdb's table has in-frame clones only and misses some. Among some 66,000 clones listed, around 83% were seen once. The CDR3 has 13 residues. Trimming stripped 3 bases from V and 1 base from J, with 3 bases between. Germline V gene data show CDR1 as LNHDA and CDR2 as SQIVND (reference sequence). The chain couples TRBV19 to TRBJ2-2, with D uncertain. The specimen comprised CD4+ or CD8+ T cells sorted from blood, sampled in a trial of the OX40 agonist ivuxolimab. The receptor was derived from an adult with an advanced solid tumor such as melanoma, head and neck, liver or kidney cancer. The CDR3 spells CASSIGNTGELFF. In DNA form, the CDR3 reads TGTGCCAGTAGTATCGGGAACACCGGGGAGCTGTTTTTT.